This T cell receptor beta chain was documented in a study of CD8 T cells in ankylosing spondylitis. Study-level results: Apparently characteristic of ankylosing spondylitis blood was a TCR beta motif (about eight highly homologous variants).

In regard to this clonotype: Its antigen is not identified.

Libraries of TCR beta came from quantitative 5'-RACE with molecular barcodes. TCRdb recomputed calls from the 5' RACE reads with MiXCR, one row per CDR3 protein. The sample records fewer than 750,000 distinct CDR3 sequences, 19% being singletons. With 3 bases clipped from V and 6 bases from J, the junction kept 4 bases outside the gene matches. This CDR3 is built from 14 residues. Germline V CDR1 and CDR2: MNHEY, SMNVEV (reference sequence). The material sequenced was blood, either unsorted or a sorted T cell fraction (not recorded which). This chain links TRBV27 with TRBJ2-1; TRBD2 aligns across 8 bases. The TCR comes from a male donor with ankylosing spondylitis. The CDR3 DNA follows: TGTGCCAGCAGTTTTGGACTAGCAACCAATGAGCAGTTCTTC. As protein: CASSFGLATNEQFF.